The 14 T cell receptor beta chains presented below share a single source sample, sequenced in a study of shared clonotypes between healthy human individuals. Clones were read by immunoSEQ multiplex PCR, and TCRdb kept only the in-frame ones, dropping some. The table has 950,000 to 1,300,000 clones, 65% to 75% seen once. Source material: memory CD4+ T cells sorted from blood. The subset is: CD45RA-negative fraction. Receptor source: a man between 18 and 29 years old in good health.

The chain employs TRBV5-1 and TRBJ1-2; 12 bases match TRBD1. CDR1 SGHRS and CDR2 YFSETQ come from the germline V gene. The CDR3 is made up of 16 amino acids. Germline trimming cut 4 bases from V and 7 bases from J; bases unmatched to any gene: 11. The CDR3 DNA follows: TGCGCCAGCAGCCCCTTCGGGACAGGGGGCTTAAGTGGCTACACCTTC. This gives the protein CASSPFGTGGLSGYTF.

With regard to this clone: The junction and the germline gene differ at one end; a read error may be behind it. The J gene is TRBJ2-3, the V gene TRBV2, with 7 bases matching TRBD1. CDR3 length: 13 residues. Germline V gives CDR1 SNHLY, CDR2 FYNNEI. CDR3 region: CASSAQGSDAQYF. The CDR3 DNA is TGTGCCAGCAGCGCACAGGGGTCAGATGCGCAGTATTTT. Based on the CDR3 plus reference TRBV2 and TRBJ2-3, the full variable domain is EPEVTQTPSHQVTQMGQEVILRCVPISNHLYFYWYRQILGQKVEFLVSFYNNEISEKSEIFDDQFSVERPDGSNFTLKIRSTKLEDSAMYFCASSAQGSDAQYFGPGTRLTVL.

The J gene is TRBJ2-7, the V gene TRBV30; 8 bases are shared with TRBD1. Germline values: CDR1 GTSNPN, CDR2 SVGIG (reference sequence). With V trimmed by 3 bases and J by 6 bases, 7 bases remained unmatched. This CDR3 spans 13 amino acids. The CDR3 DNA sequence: TGTGCCTGGAGGAGCCAGGGGGCGTCCGAGCAGTACTTC. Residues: CAWRSQGASEQYF.

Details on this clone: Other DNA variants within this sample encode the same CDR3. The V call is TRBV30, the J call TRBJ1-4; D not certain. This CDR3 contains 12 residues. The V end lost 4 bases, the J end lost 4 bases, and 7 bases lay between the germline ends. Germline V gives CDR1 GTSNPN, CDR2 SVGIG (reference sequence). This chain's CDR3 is CAWTPSNEKLFF. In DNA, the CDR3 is TGTGCCTGGACTCCGAGTAATGAAAAACTGTTTTTT.

The CDR3 DNA reads as TGCGCCAGCAGCCCCCTAGCTGCGGGCCAAGAGACCCAGTACTTC. Translation gives CASSPLAAGQETQYF. The rearrangement joins TRBV4-1 to TRBJ2-5, with D tentatively TRBD2 (5 bases). The germline V and J ends were trimmed by 4 bases and 1 base, with 13 bases remaining between them. Per the germline V gene, CDR1 is MGHRA and CDR2 is YSYEKL. The CDR3 extends over 15 amino acids.

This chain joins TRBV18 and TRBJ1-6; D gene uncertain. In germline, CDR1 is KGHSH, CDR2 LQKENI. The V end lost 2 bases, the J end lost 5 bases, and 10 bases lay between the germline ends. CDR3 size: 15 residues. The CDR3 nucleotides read TGTGCCAGCTCACCAAATCCCGGTCATAATTCACCCCTCCACTTT. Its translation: CASSPNPGHNSPLHF.

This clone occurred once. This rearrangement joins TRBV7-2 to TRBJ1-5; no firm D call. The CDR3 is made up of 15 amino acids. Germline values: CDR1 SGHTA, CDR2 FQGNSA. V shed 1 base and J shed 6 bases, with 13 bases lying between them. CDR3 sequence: CASSLDVGGGQPQHF. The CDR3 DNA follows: TGTGCCAGCAGCTTAGACGTCGGAGGAGGTCAGCCCCAGCATTTT.

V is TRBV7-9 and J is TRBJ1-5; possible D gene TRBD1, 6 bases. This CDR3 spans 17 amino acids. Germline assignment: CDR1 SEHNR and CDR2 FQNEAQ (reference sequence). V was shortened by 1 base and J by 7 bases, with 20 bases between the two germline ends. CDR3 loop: CASSLVSGQRINQPQHF. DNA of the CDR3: TGTGCCAGCAGCTTAGTTTCAGGACAGCGGATTAACCAGCCCCAGCATTTT.

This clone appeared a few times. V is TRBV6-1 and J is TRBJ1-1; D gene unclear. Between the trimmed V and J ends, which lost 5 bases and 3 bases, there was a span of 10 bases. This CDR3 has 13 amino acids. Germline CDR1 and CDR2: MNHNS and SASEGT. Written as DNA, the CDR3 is TGTGCCAGCAGTAGGGCGGAATACACTGAAGCTTTCTTT. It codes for CASSRAEYTEAFF.

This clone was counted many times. For the CDR3, the DNA is TGTGCCAGCAGCCCTAGCAATCAGCCCCAGCATTTT. The encoded protein is CASSPSNQPQHF. The chain joins TRBV7-9 to TRBJ1-5; D is unclear. The V gene lost 5 bases and the J gene lost 0 bases, with 2 bases spanning the gap. This CDR3 comprises 12 residues. CDR1 SEHNR and CDR2 FQNEAQ come from the germline V gene (reference sequence).

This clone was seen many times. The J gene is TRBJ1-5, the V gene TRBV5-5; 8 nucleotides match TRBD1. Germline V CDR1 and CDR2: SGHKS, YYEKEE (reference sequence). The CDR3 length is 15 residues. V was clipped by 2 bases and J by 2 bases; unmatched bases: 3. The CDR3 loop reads CASSFQTGGNQPQHF. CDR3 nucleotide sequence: TGTGCCAGCAGCTTTCAGACAGGGGGCAATCAGCCCCAGCATTTT.

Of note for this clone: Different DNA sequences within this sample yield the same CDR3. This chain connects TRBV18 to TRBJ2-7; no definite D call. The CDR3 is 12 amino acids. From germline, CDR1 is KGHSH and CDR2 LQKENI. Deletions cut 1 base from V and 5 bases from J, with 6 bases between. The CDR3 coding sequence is TGTGCCAGCTCACCACGGGTCGACGAGCAGTACTTC. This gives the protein CASSPRVDEQYF. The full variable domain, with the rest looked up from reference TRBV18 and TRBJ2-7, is NAGVMQNPRHLVRRRGQEARLRCSPMKGHSHVYWYRQLPEEGLKFMVYLQKENIIDESGMPKERFSAEFPKEGPSILRIQQVVRGDSAAYFCASSPRVDEQYFGPGTRLTVT.

For the CDR3, the DNA is TGCGCCAGCAGCCAAGGTCCGAACAATCAGCCCCAGCATTTT. This gives the protein CASSQGPNNQPQHF. The chain has TRBV4-3 and TRBJ1-5; D unclear. The CDR3 is made up of 14 amino acids. Germline lookup yields CDR1 LGHNA and CDR2 YSLEER. Deletions cut 1 base from V and 3 bases from J, with 7 bases between.

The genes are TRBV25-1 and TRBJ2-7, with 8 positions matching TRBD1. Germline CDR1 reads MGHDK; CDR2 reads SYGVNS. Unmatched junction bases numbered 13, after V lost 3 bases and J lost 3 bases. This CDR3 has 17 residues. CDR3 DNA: TGTGCCAGCAGTGATTCTGAGAAGAGACAGGGGCGCTACGAGCAGTACTTC. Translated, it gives CASSDSEKRQGRYEQYF.